This T cell receptor (beta chain) comes out of a study of blood T cell repertoires in COVID-19. Study summary: Sites across the United States, Italy and Spain contributed samples from acute and convalescent COVID-19.

Germline V gene sequence: CDR1 SGHKS, CDR2 YYEKEE (reference sequence). The CDR3 has 15 residues. V shed 3 bases and J shed 0 bases, with 10 bases lying between them. As processed by the authors: The assay estimated nucleated cells by amplifying reference gene primers. Clones were read by immunoSEQ multiplex PCR, and TCRdb kept only the in-frame ones, dropping some. For V, J and clone size, that table is used; D and trimming come from the DNA. The table has around 22,000 clones, 87% seen once; the top ten hold roughly 25%. This clone was detected once. The rearrangement uses TRBV5-5 and TRBJ1-5; a weak D match, TRBD1 (6 bases). The sequencing sample was made of peripheral blood. This receptor was taken from a human donor with active COVID-19. The donor label of this sample is uncertain. The CDR3 DNA reads as TGTGCCAGCAGCTCGGCAGGGGTTAGCAATCAGCCCCAGCATTTT. It specifies CASSSAGVSNQPQHF.